The clone carrying this T cell receptor (beta chain) was detected only a few times. Time point given: persistent/refractory GD, antithyroid drugs over 5 years with positive TRAb. Construction of the TCR library relied on RNA isolated from PBMCs. The TCR beta library used iRepertoire HTBI primers with Arm-PCR amplification of CDR3. Using its own MiXCR run on the multiplex PCR reads, TCRdb lists one record per CDR3 protein. The top ten hold approximately 15% of the sample, which has about 430,000 distinct CDR3 sequences, around 20% seen once. The data originate from a study of regulatory T cells in long-lasting Graves disease. The V end was cut by 3 bases, the J end by 0 bases, with 6 bases between. CDR3 length: 15 residues. Germline loops: CDR1 MNHNS, CDR2 SASEGT.

The sequence was obtained from a female donor with Graves disease. V usage is TRBV6-1 and J usage is TRBJ2-6; D call uncertain. The sequencing used peripheral blood mononuclear cells (PBMCs), collected when the disease was refractory, from a patient treated with antithyroid drugs. The CDR3 reads CASSDKASGANVLTF. DNA for the CDR3: TGTGCCAGCAGTGATAAGGCCTCTGGGGCCAACGTCCTGACTTTC.